This is a list of T cell receptor beta chains from one sample in a study of regulatory T cells in long-lasting Graves disease. TCRdb itself ran the multiplex PCR reads through MiXCR, one entry per CDR3 protein. The sample yields 400,000 to 450,000 distinct CDR3 sequences, over 15% seen once. This sample was also put to use in a study of T cells in Graves' hyperthyroidism and ophthalmopathy.

The sequencing used peripheral blood mononuclear cells (PBMCs), collected at new diagnosis, from a patient treated with antithyroid drugs. The origin of the receptors is a woman in her 30s with Graves disease. The CDR3 runs from the conserved cysteine through the conserved F or W. Fields, in order: D gene, J gene, V gene, clone size, CDR3 DNA, CDR3 protein. The D gene is left open where the match is weak. The size field is filled for only some rows; it gives once, few, many or a size class.

TRBD2	TRBJ2-4	TRBV19	few	TGTGCCAGTAGTATTTTAAAGGCTAGCGGGAGTACCAAAAACATTCAGTACTTC	CASSILKASGSTKNIQYF
.	TRBJ2-7	TRBV27	many	TGTGCCAGCAGTTTTGCCGGCGGGAACTACGAGCAGTACTTC	CASSFAGGNYEQYF
.	TRBJ2-7	TRBV12-3/TRBV12-4	many	TGTGCCAGCAGTCCGGCCCAGGGGAATCTGGACGAGCAGTACTTC	CASSPAQGNLDEQYF
TRBD1	TRBJ1-5	TRBV28	many	TGTGCCAGCAAGGGTCCGGGACAGGGGGTCGATCAGCCCCAGCATTTT	CASKGPGQGVDQPQHF
.	TRBJ2-2	TRBV19	.	TGTGCCAGTATGTACACCGGGGAGCTGTTTTTT	CASMYTGELFF
.	TRBJ2-1	TRBV6-2/TRBV6-3	few	TGTGCCAGCAGTCGGTCGGGCCGTTCGGGTGAGCAGTTCTTC	CASSRSGRSGEQFF
.	TRBJ2-1	TRBV9	few	TGTGCCAGCAGCCTCCTGGACCTCGACCGCGATGAGCAGTTCTTC	CASSLLDLDRDEQFF
.	TRBJ1-1	TRBV9	once	TGTGCCAGCAGCGGACCGGACGCACGTTCAGAAGCTTTCTTT	CASSGPDARSEAFF
TRBD1	TRBJ1-4	TRBV10-3	few	TGTGCCATCAGTGAAGTACAGGGGGGTGAAAAACTGTTTTTT	CAISEVQGGEKLFF
.	TRBJ1-2	TRBV6-9	.	TGTGCCAGCAGTTACTCCCGTGGGGGTCCCAACTATGGCTACACCTTC	CASSYSRGGPNYGYTF
TRBD2	TRBJ2-1	TRBV7-9	.	TGTGCCAGCAGCTTAGATCTCGGGAGGGCCTTAAATGAGCAGTTCTTC	CASSLDLGRALNEQFF
TRBD2	TRBJ2-1	TRBV20-1	many	TGCAGTGCTAGGAAGGGACTAGCTATGGACAATGAGCAGTTCTTC	CSARKGLAMDNEQFF
.	TRBJ1-1	TRBV18	many	TGTGCCAGCTCACCACTCCAGCGGGTCGGGGACACTGAAGCTTTCTTT	CASSPLQRVGDTEAFF
TRBD1	TRBJ1-5	TRBV2	many	TGTGCCAGCAGAACCGGACAGGCCCGTAATCAGCCCCAGCATTTT	CASRTGQARNQPQHF
.	TRBJ2-3	TRBV12-3/TRBV12-4	many	TGTGCCAGCAGTTTAAGCGGGAGCACAGATACGCAGTATTTT	CASSLSGSTDTQYF
.	TRBJ2-2	TRBV5-1	many	TGCGCCAGCAGCCTGCGGGAGCAGGGGCAGTTCACCGGGGAGCTGTTTTTT	CASSLREQGQFTGELFF
.	TRBJ1-3	TRBV3-1	few	TGTGCCAGCAGCCAGGGTGTAGTATCTGGAAACACCATATATTTT	CASSQGVVSGNTIYF
TRBD2	TRBJ2-1	TRBV30	few	TGTGCCTGGAGTAGCGGGAGGAGGAATGAGCAGTTCTTC	CAWSSGRRNEQFF
.	TRBJ1-2	TRBV27	many	TGTGCCAGCAGTTTAGATCCTAACTATGGCTACACCTTC	CASSLDPNYGYTF
.	TRBJ2-6	TRBV7-9	many	TGTGCCAGCAGCTTACGGTACGGGGGATTCGGGGCCAACGTCCTGACTTTC	CASSLRYGGFGANVLTF
.	TRBJ2-1	TRBV20-1	.	TGCAGTGCTAGACCTCCCTACAATGAGCAGTTCTTC	CSARPPYNEQFF
TRBD2	TRBJ2-7	TRBV7-8	many	TGTGCCAGCAGCGCCGCAGCGGGAGGGCCCCGGGAGCAGTACTTC	CASSAAAGGPREQYF
TRBD2	TRBJ2-2	TRBV2	many	TGTGCCAGCAGCCTAGGGAGGGGCGGGGAGCTGTTTTTT	CASSLGRGGELFF
.	TRBJ1-2	TRBV4-1	few	TGCGCCAGCAGCCCCCGGGTACCACCAGCGGACTATGGCTACACCTTC	CASSPRVPPADYGYTF
TRBD2	TRBJ2-3	TRBV6-1	many	TGTGCCACCCTGACTAGCGATAGGAGAGATACGCAGTATTTT	CATLTSDRRDTQYF
.	TRBJ2-3	TRBV20-1	.	TGCAGTGCTACCCGGACTGGCCGCACAGATACGCAGTATTTT	CSATRTGRTDTQYF
.	TRBJ2-3	TRBV15	many	TGTGCCACGATATCGGGAAGATTCGTCAGTATGAACACAGATACGCAGTATTTT	CATISGRFVSMNTDTQYF
.	TRBJ2-7	TRBV18	many	TGTGCCAGCGCCGGACAAAGCTCCTACGAGCAGTACTTC	CASAGQSSYEQYF
TRBD2	TRBJ2-3	TRBV20-1	many	TGCAGTGCTAGAGATCTAGGGGGACTAGCGGGATTCACAGATACGCAGTATTTT	CSARDLGGLAGFTDTQYF
TRBD1	TRBJ1-2	TRBV27	.	TGTGCCAGCAGGGGGGACAGGGGAAACTATGGCTACACCTTC	CASRGDRGNYGYTF
.	TRBJ2-7	TRBV27	many	TGTGCCAGCAGCCCCGGCCCCGGGGGACCTACGAGGCAGTACTTC	CASSPGPGGPTRQYF
TRBD2	TRBJ2-1	TRBV5-1	few	TGCGCCAGCAGCTTTCCCGGGACTAGCGGGATTCATTCCTACAATGAGCAGTTCTTC	CASSFPGTSGIHSYNEQFF
.	TRBJ1-2	TRBV19	.	TGTGCCAGTACTCACCCGGGAGACACCTTTAACTATGGCTACACCTTC	CASTHPGDTFNYGYTF
.	TRBJ2-1	TRBV27	many	TGTGCCAGCAGTTTATCAGAGGGACCTTCACTGGAGGAGCAGTTCTTC	CASSLSEGPSLEEQFF
.	TRBJ2-1	TRBV19	.	TGTGCCAGTAGTATCAGCGGAGTGGCTGCCTACAATGAGCAGTTCTTC	CASSISGVAAYNEQFF
TRBD1	TRBJ1-1	TRBV29-1	many	TGCAGCGGGGGACAGGGGGTGAACACTGAAGCTTTCTTT	CSGGQGVNTEAFF
.	TRBJ1-1	TRBV5-1	many	TGCGCCAGCAGCTCGATACAGATGAACACTGAAGCTTTCTTT	CASSSIQMNTEAFF
.	TRBJ2-4	TRBV7-9	many	TGTGCCAGCAGCTTACTACAGGGAGGGAGGGACATTCAGTACTTC	CASSLLQGGRDIQYF
TRBD2	TRBJ2-3	TRBV14	few	TGTGCCAGCAGCCACAGAAGGGGAGCGGGAGTAGATACGCAGTATTTT	CASSHRRGAGVDTQYF
.	TRBJ2-7	TRBV9	few	TGTGCCAGCAATATGGGCGGCTCCTCCTACGAGCAGTACTTC	CASNMGGSSYEQYF
TRBD2	TRBJ2-1	TRBV11-2	many	TGTGCCAGCAGGAGGACTAGCGGGAGCAATGAGCAGTTCTTC	CASRRTSGSNEQFF
TRBD1	TRBJ2-7	TRBV18	.	TGTGCCAGCTCACCGTGGGACAGAACCTACGAGCAGTACTTC	CASSPWDRTYEQYF
.	TRBJ1-2	TRBV28	few	TGTGCCAGCACCAAACGGTGGGCTGGCTACACCTTC	CASTKRWAGYTF
.	TRBJ2-2	TRBV6-5	few	TGTGCCAGCAGTTACCTCCCGGACGCCGGGGAGCTGTTTTTT	CASSYLPDAGELFF
.	TRBJ2-1	TRBV5-1	many	TGCGCCAGCAGCTTCCGCCACGAAAACAATGAGCAGTTCTTC	CASSFRHENNEQFF
.	TRBJ2-7	TRBV12-3/TRBV12-4	many	TGTGCCAGCAGTTTCAGGGGTTTCATCTACGAGCAGTACTTC	CASSFRGFIYEQYF
.	TRBJ2-3	TRBV12-3/TRBV12-4	many	TGTGCCAGCAGTATCCGCGACAGGAGGGGCACAGATACGCAGTATTTT	CASSIRDRRGTDTQYF
.	TRBJ2-1	TRBV7-2	many	TGTGCCAGCAGCCCCCTAGGGCCGGGGGAGCAGTTCTTC	CASSPLGPGEQFF
.	TRBJ2-1	TRBV6-2/TRBV6-3	many	TGTGCCAGCAGTTACAGGCGGCCCGCTTCCTACAATGAGCAGTTCTTC	CASSYRRPASYNEQFF
TRBD2	TRBJ2-7	TRBV16	many	TGTGCCAGCAGCCAATCCCGTAGCGGGAGGGCCGGAGGGGAGCAGTACTTC	CASSQSRSGRAGGEQYF
TRBD2	TRBJ2-1	TRBV3-1	many	TGTGCCAGCAGCCAAGGACCGGAGGGACTAGAGCAGTTCTTC	CASSQGPEGLEQFF
TRBD2	TRBJ2-5	TRBV3-1	many	TGTGCCAGCAGCCTCACTAGCGGGAGGGCCCTGTGGCAAGAGACCCAGTACTTC	CASSLTSGRALWQETQYF
.	TRBJ2-7	TRBV14	few	TGTGCCAGCAGAGGCTGGGGATCCTACGAGCAGTACTTC	CASRGWGSYEQYF
TRBD2	TRBJ2-1	TRBV5-1	few	TGCGCCAGCAGCTTGGTTCCTAGCGGGGCAAACAATGAGCAGTTCTTC	CASSLVPSGANNEQFF
TRBD1	TRBJ1-2	TRBV24-1	many	TGTGCCACCAGTGATGACGCAACCGGACAGGGAGGGTCTTATGGCTACACCTTC	CATSDDATGQGGSYGYTF
TRBD1	TRBJ2-1	TRBV7-2	many	TGTGCCAGCAGCTCGGACAGGTACAATGAGCAGTTCTTC	CASSSDRYNEQFF